This T cell receptor (beta chain) was retrieved from a study of shared clonotypes between healthy human individuals. Terminally differentiated effector memory CD45RA+ cells were excluded from the naive CD8 cells, which were CD45RO-negative and positively selected for CCR7. General study results and limits: Shared clonotypes across all four donors exceeded non-shared ones in generation probability. Tissues were not sampled, only blood, and their repertoires likely differ.

The method was immunoSEQ multiplex PCR; TCRdb's version includes in-frame clones alone and lacks a portion of them. In the table there are 2 million or so clones, approximately 94% of which are singletons. The CDR3 sequence is 13 residues long. The germline V gene encodes CDR1 LGHNA and CDR2 YSLEER. The ends were cut back, 3 bases at V and 6 bases at J, with 9 bases in the middle. A word on this clone: Its antigen remains unknown.

The sequenced sample was naive CD8+ T cells sorted from blood. The chain recombines TRBV4-3 with TRBJ2-1; tentatively, D is TRBD2 (6 bases). The source of this sequence is a man between 18 and 35 years old in good health. The CDR3 DNA reads TGCGCCAGCAGCCAGCGGGAAGCCAATGAGCAGTTCTTC. The encoded protein is CASSQREANEQFF.